This entry describes one T cell receptor beta chain. The CDR3 covers 15 residues. V dropped 5 bases and J dropped 0 bases, with 13 bases sitting between them. From germline, CDR1 is MNHEY and CDR2 SMNVEV (reference sequence). These data come from a study of PD-L1 blockade in urothelial cancer. Overall study context: The number of prior chemotherapy regimens per patient was 0 to 3.

TCRdb keeps only in-frame clones here, not all; method: immunoSEQ multiplex PCR. This table holds about 100,000 clones, about 91% found once. The sequencing used PBMCs, collected around atezolizumab (anti-PD-L1) treatment. The chain recombines TRBV27 with TRBJ1-1; D remains unclear. The clonotype comes from a woman of 80 years or more with urothelial cancer. The DNA of the CDR3 is TGTGCCAGCAGTCAGAGTCGGGTCATGAACACTGAAGCTTTCTTT. Translation: CASSQSRVMNTEAFF.